What follows describes a single TCR beta chain. The antigen remains unidentified. The data are from a study of Graves' ophthalmopathy and Graves' hyperthyroidism. For repertoire sequencing, the TCR beta CDR3 regions were amplified from RNA transcripts. Amplification began with first-round RT-PCR using HTBI primers, then second-round multiplex PCR was performed. Each CDR3 protein is one row after TCRdb ran MiXCR on the multiplex PCR reads. The data hold approximately 1.2 million distinct CDR3 sequences, with about two fifths observed a single time. Findings of the study overall: Blood also harbored most expanded thyroid clonotypes above 0.001 frequency. Ophthalmopathy and stable hyperthyroidism were discriminated by a 13-signature model, with 85% to 90% sensitivity and approximately 78% specificity.

Other autoimmune disease, uncontrolled infection, pregnancy and lactation led to exclusion. Germline CDR1 is DFQATT and CDR2 is SNEGSKA (reference sequence). The CDR3 extends over 15 amino acids. Trimming removed 5 bases from V and 2 bases from J, with 19 bases in between. Sequenced material: peripheral blood or thyroid tissue (not recorded which). This TCR was sampled from an adult man with Graves' hyperthyroidism. The rearrangement links TRBV20-1 to TRBJ2-7; tentatively, D is TRBD1 or TRBD2 (6 bases each). As DNA, the CDR3 is TGCAGTGCTGGATACGGGGGCATTAAGACCTACGAGCAGTACTTC. Residues: CSAGYGGIKTYEQYF.